The rows below give T cell receptor beta chains drawn from one sample of a study of blood T cell repertoires in COVID-19. Assay: immunoSEQ multiplex PCR; the TCRdb copy retains only in-frame clones and omits some. The table records about 400,000 clones, 88% of them present only once. Source material: PBMCs or T cells enriched from blood (not recorded which). The receptors originated from a woman between 40 and 50 years old with acute COVID-19. Each CDR3 is given with its conserved first and last residue. D genes are given only for firm matches. Expanded clones are given a class, and other clones once, few, many or no size at all.

v_gene: TRBV10-1
abundance: .
d_gene: .
j_gene: TRBJ2-7
CDR3nt: TGCGCCAGCAGTGAGGCTCGAGGGGTGGGGGGCGAGCAGTACTTC
CDR3aa: CASSEARGVGGEQYF

v_gene: TRBV3-1/TRBV3-2
abundance: .
d_gene: TRBD2
j_gene: TRBJ2-1
CDR3nt: TGTGCCAGCAGCCGTCTAGCGGGGGGGCTCCATGAGCAGTTCTTC
CDR3aa: CASSRLAGGLHEQFF

v_gene: TRBV6-1
abundance: .
d_gene: .
j_gene: TRBJ1-6
CDR3nt: TGTGCCAGCAGTGAACTATTAAGTAATTCACCCCTCCACTTT
CDR3aa: CASSELLSNSPLHF

v_gene: TRBV5-1
abundance: .
d_gene: .
j_gene: TRBJ1-1
CDR3nt: TGCGCCAGCAGCTTAGTTACAGGGATGAACACTGAAGCTTTCTTT
CDR3aa: CASSLVTGMNTEAFF

v_gene: TRBV3-1/TRBV3-2
abundance: .
d_gene: TRBD2
j_gene: TRBJ2-1
CDR3nt: TGTGCCAGCAGCCCCCCGCCGGGGATGGTAGCGGGGGGAAACTCCTACAATGAGCAGTTCTTC
CDR3aa: CASSPPPGMVAGGNSYNEQFF

v_gene: TRBV10-3
abundance: .
d_gene: .
j_gene: TRBJ2-7
CDR3nt: TGTGCCATCAGTGAGTCGACGCGGGGGACAAATGTCTACGAGCAGTACTTC
CDR3aa: CAISESTRGTNVYEQYF

v_gene: TRBV2
abundance: .
d_gene: .
j_gene: TRBJ1-2
CDR3nt: TGTGCCAGCAGCCCGGGACTTCTCAACTATGGCTACACCTTC
CDR3aa: CASSPGLLNYGYTF

v_gene: TRBV19
abundance: .
d_gene: TRBD1
j_gene: TRBJ2-5
CDR3nt: TGTGCCAGTAGTATCCAAGACAGGGGCCTAACAAATCAAGAGACCCAGTACTTC
CDR3aa: CASSIQDRGLTNQETQYF

v_gene: TRBV5-1
abundance: .
d_gene: .
j_gene: TRBJ2-7
CDR3nt: TGCGCCAGCAGCTTGGCAGGGGTCCGCTACGAGCAGTACTTC
CDR3aa: CASSLAGVRYEQYF

v_gene: TRBV5-4
abundance: .
d_gene: TRBD2
j_gene: TRBJ2-5
CDR3nt: TGTGCCAGCAGCTTCTTGCGGGGGGCAGGAGAGACCCAGTACTTC
CDR3aa: CASSFLRGAGETQYF

v_gene: TRBV7-2
abundance: .
d_gene: .
j_gene: TRBJ2-5
CDR3nt: TGTGCCAGCAAAAGTGGGGCGGCGACCACCCAAGAGACCCAGTACTTC
CDR3aa: CASKSGAATTQETQYF

v_gene: TRBV29-1
abundance: .
d_gene: TRBD1
j_gene: TRBJ1-6
CDR3nt: TGCAGCGTTGAAGATCGGCAGGGGGGCACCCTCCACTTT
CDR3aa: CSVEDRQGGTLHF

v_gene: TRBV19
abundance: once
d_gene: TRBD1
j_gene: TRBJ1-1
CDR3nt: TGTGCCAGTAGTACCAGGGACAGGGTGAACACTGAAGCTTTCTTT
CDR3aa: CASSTRDRVNTEAFF

v_gene: TRBV23-1
abundance: .
d_gene: TRBD1
j_gene: TRBJ1-6
CDR3nt: TGCGCCAGCAGTCAACTCCGGGACAGGTTTAATTCACCCCTCCACTTT
CDR3aa: CASSQLRDRFNSPLHF

v_gene: TRBV10-3
abundance: .
d_gene: TRBD1
j_gene: TRBJ1-5
CDR3nt: TGTGCCGCAAATTCCGGGACAGGTAGCAATCAGCCCCAGCATTTT
CDR3aa: CAANSGTGSNQPQHF

v_gene: TRBV12-3/TRBV12-4
abundance: .
d_gene: .
j_gene: TRBJ1-2
CDR3nt: TGTGCCAGCAATGGATGGGGGGATGGCTACACCTTC
CDR3aa: CASNGWGDGYTF

v_gene: TRBV11-2
abundance: .
d_gene: TRBD2
j_gene: TRBJ2-7
CDR3nt: TGTGCCAGCAGCTTAGTTCCAGCGGGGGACCCCTACGAGCAGTACTTC
CDR3aa: CASSLVPAGDPYEQYF

v_gene: TRBV5-1
abundance: .
d_gene: TRBD2
j_gene: TRBJ2-7
CDR3nt: TGCGCCAGCAGCCCCCGAGGGGACTACTACGAGCAGTACTTC
CDR3aa: CASSPRGDYYEQYF

v_gene: TRBV2
abundance: .
d_gene: .
j_gene: TRBJ1-1
CDR3nt: TGTGCCAGCCTCCCGGTCCCTAACACTGAAGCTTTCTTT
CDR3aa: CASLPVPNTEAFF

v_gene: TRBV5-4
abundance: .
d_gene: .
j_gene: TRBJ2-5
CDR3nt: TGTGCCAGCAGCCTTCAACAGGGCCCACAAGAGACCCAGTACTTC
CDR3aa: CASSLQQGPQETQYF

v_gene: TRBV20-1
abundance: .
d_gene: .
j_gene: TRBJ1-3
CDR3nt: TGCAGTGCCCTTAGTGGAAACACCATATATTTT
CDR3aa: CSALSGNTIYF

v_gene: TRBV6-6
abundance: .
d_gene: TRBD1
j_gene: TRBJ1-2
CDR3nt: TGTGCCAGCAGTAACAAGGACAGGGGCCATGGAGGCTACACCTTC
CDR3aa: CASSNKDRGHGGYTF

v_gene: TRBV27
abundance: .
d_gene: TRBD1
j_gene: TRBJ2-7
CDR3nt: TGTGCCAGCAGTGTGGACAGGGGGCGAAGATTTGGGTACGAGCAGTACTTC
CDR3aa: CASSVDRGRRFGYEQYF

v_gene: TRBV3-1/TRBV3-2
abundance: once
d_gene: TRBD2
j_gene: TRBJ2-5
CDR3nt: TGTGCCAGCAGCCGGACTAGCGGGGGGGCCCCCGGGGAGACCCAGTACTTC
CDR3aa: CASSRTSGGAPGETQYF

v_gene: TRBV3-1/TRBV3-2
abundance: .
d_gene: .
j_gene: TRBJ1-2
CDR3nt: TGTGCCAGCAGCCACAGGGTTGAAGGCTACACCTTC
CDR3aa: CASSHRVEGYTF

v_gene: TRBV25-1
abundance: .
d_gene: .
j_gene: TRBJ2-7
CDR3nt: TGTGCCAGCAGTGAAAAGGGTAGGGGCTCCTACGAGCAGTACTTC
CDR3aa: CASSEKGRGSYEQYF

v_gene: TRBV7-7
abundance: .
d_gene: .
j_gene: TRBJ1-1
CDR3nt: TGTGCCAGCAGCCAGGACAGCAACACTGAAGCTTTCTTT
CDR3aa: CASSQDSNTEAFF